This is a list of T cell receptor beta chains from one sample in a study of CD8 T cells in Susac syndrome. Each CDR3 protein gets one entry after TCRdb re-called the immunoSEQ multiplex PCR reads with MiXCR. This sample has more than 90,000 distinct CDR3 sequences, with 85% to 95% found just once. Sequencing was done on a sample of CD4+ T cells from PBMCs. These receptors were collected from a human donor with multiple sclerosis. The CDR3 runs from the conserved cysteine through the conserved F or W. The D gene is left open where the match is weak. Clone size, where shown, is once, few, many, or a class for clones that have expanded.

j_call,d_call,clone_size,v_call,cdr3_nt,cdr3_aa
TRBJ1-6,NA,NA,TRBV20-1,TGCAGTGCGATCGGGGCGCTCTATAATTCACCCCTCCACTTT,CSAIGALYNSPLHF
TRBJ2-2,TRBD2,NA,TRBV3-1,TGTGCCAGCAGCCAAGAGACTAGCGGGGCTAACACCGGGGAGCTGTTTTTT,CASSQETSGANTGELFF
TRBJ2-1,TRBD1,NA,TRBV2,TGTGCCAGCAGCAAAATTGGGACAGGGGAGTTCTTC,CASSKIGTGEFF
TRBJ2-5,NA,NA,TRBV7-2,TGTGCCAGCAGCTCCACTCGAGAGGAGACCCAGTACTTC,CASSSTREETQYF
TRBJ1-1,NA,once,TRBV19,TGTGCCAGTAGTATTAGTCCGGGGATGAACACTGAAGCTTTCTTT,CASSISPGMNTEAFF
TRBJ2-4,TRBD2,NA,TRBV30,TGTGCCTGGAGTCATAAGGGACTAGCGGGGGGGATTCAGTACTTC,CAWSHKGLAGGIQYF
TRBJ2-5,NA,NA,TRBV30,TGTGCCGGGTGTATGGACAGCCAGAAGACCCAGTACTTC,CAGCMDSQKTQYF
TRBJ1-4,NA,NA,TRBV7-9,TGTGCCAGCAGCACCGCAGGTTCAACTAATGAAAAACTGTTTTTT,CASSTAGSTNEKLFF
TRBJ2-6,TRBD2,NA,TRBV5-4,TGTGCCAGCAGCGATAGGACTAGCGGAGTCTCTGGGGCCAACGTCCTGACTTTC,CASSDRTSGVSGANVLTF
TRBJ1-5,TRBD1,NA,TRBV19,TGTGCCAGTAGTATCACAGGGGGCCGGGGTCAGCCCCAGCATTTT,CASSITGGRGQPQHF
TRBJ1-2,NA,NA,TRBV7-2,TGTGCCAGCAGCTTTAAGTCTGGGAGCGATTATGGCTACACCTTC,CASSFKSGSDYGYTF
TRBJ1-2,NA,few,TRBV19,TGTGCCAGTAGTATGCTGGCCTATGGCTACACCTTC,CASSMLAYGYTF
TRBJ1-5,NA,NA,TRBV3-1,TGTGCCAGCAGCCAAGGTCGGAGCAATCAGCCCCAGCATTTT,CASSQGRSNQPQHF
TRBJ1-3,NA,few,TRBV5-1,TGCGCCAGCAGCTTGGACGGCAGTCAGTTTGGAAACACCATATATTTT,CASSLDGSQFGNTIYF
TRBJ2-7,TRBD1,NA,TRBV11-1,TGTGCCAGCAGCCCTGGGACAGCTGTAGCTCTAACTGTCGATTCCTACGAGCAGTACTTC,CASSPGTAVALTVDSYEQYF
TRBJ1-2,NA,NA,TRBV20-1,TGCAGTGCTAGAGGTGGGAAGTCTAACTATGGCTACACCTTC,CSARGGKSNYGYTF
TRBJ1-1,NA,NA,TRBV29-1,TGCAGCGTTGGAATCTCCACTGAAGCTTTCTTT,CSVGISTEAFF
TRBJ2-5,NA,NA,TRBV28,TGTGCCAGCAGTTTTGAACGGGAGACCCAGTACTTC,CASSFERETQYF
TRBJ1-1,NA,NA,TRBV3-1,TGTGCCAGCAGAATTGGACGGTTGAACACTGAAGCTTTCTTT,CASRIGRLNTEAFF
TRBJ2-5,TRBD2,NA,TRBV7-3,TGTGCCAGCAGCCCGGGACTAGCGGGGGGAGAGACCCAGTACTTC,CASSPGLAGGETQYF
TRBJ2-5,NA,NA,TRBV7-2,TGTGCCAGCAGCAGTACTACCGCGTTTGAGACCCAGTACTTC,CASSSTTAFETQYF
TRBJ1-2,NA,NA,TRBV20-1,TGCAGTGCTCATAGGGAGGCCAAAACCACCTTC,CSAHREAKTTF
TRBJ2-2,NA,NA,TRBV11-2,TGTGCCAGCATGGAGGTGTTCCCCGGGGAGCTGTTTTTT,CASMEVFPGELFF
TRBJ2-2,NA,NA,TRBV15,TGTGCCACCAGCAGAGAGGGAGTGAGGACCGGGGAGCTGTTTTTT,CATSREGVRTGELFF
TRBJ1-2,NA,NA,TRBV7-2,TGTGCCAGCAGCCCGGACAGTAACTATGGCTACACCTTC,CASSPDSNYGYTF
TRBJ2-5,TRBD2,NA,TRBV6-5,TGTGCCAGCAGGCAACTAGCGGGGGGCAGAAAGACCCAGTACTTC,CASRQLAGGRKTQYF
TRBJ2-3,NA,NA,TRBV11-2,TGTGCCAGCAGCTTAGAGGGACTTAGCACAGATACGCAGTATTTT,CASSLEGLSTDTQYF
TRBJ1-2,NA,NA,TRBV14,TGTGCCAGCAGCCCCCTCCGCGTCTCCTATGGCTACACCTTC,CASSPLRVSYGYTF
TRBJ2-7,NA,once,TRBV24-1,TGTGCCACCAGTGACCCCGGACGGGCCTACGAGCAGTACTTC,CATSDPGRAYEQYF
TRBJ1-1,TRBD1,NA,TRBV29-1,TGCAGCGCCGACAGGGGAGAGGGTGGCACTGAAGCTTTCTTT,CSADRGEGGTEAFF
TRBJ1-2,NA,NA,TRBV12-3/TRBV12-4,TGTGCCAGCACCCCATCCGTAGCCCTGGGGTATGGCTACACCTTC,CASTPSVALGYGYTF
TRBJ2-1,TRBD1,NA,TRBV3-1,TGTGCCAGCAGCCAAGAGGGACAGGGGTTGGGTGAGCAGTTCTTC,CASSQEGQGLGEQFF
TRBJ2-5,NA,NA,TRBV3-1,TGTGCCAGCAGCCAAGATCTCGGTCTCCAAGAGACCCAGTACTTC,CASSQDLGLQETQYF
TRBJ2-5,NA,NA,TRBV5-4,TGTGCCAGCAGCTACGGACAGAGACAAGAGACCCAGTACTTC,CASSYGQRQETQYF
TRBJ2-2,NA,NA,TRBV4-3,TGCGCCAGCAGACCTGGGCCTACCAGAAACACCGGGGAGCTGTTTTTT,CASRPGPTRNTGELFF
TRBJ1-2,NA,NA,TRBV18,TGTGCCAGCTCACCGAATGGGGGCGATTATGGCTACACCTTC,CASSPNGGDYGYTF
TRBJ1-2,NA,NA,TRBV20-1,TGCAGTGCCCATGTATTGGGGTATGGCTACACCTTC,CSAHVLGYGYTF
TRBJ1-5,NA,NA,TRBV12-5,TGTGCTAGTGGTTTGGAAATGGGTAGCAATCAGCCCCAGCATTTT,CASGLEMGSNQPQHF
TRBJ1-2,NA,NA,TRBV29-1,TGCAGCGTTGTGATCGGGCAGGGAAGTGGCTACACCTTC,CSVVIGQGSGYTF
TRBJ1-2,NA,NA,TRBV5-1,TGCGCCAGCAGCAGGGAGGTCGGGCTAGCTAACTATGGCTACACCTTC,CASSREVGLANYGYTF